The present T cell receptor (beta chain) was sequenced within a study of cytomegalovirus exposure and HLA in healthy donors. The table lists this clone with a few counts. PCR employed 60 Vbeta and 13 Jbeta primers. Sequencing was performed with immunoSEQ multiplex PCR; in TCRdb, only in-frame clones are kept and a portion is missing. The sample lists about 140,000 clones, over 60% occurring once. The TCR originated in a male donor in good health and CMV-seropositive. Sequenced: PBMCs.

This chain's CDR3 is CASSLRDRGTQYF. In nucleotides, the CDR3 is TGTGCCAGCAGTCTCCGGGACAGGGGAACGCAGTATTTT. The V gene is TRBV6-5, the J gene TRBJ2-3, with TRBD1 identical over 10 bases. The ends lost 5 bases at V and 9 bases at J; junction bases unmatched: 5. Germline V gene data show CDR1 as MNHEY and CDR2 as SVGAGI. The CDR3 spans 13 residues.